Below, 21 T cell receptor beta chains from the same sample are listed, as sequenced in a study of Ad26.COV2.S vaccination and SARS-CoV-2 variants. This sample's treatment: some 20 received Ad26.COV2.S at low or high dose, single or two shots; roughly five received placebo; per-sample allocation not given. At day 63 after the first vaccine or placebo injection, samples were drawn. Profiled with immunoSEQ multiplex PCR; TCRdb holds only in-frame clones, not every one. In the table there are about half a million clones, 89% of which are singletons. This material consisted of peripheral blood, taken in a trial of Ad26.COV2.S vaccine versus placebo. These TCRs come from a person between 18 and 59 years old who received the Ad26.COV2.S COVID-19 vaccine or a placebo.

The chain uses TRBV20-1 and TRBJ2-7, with D perhaps matching TRBD2 (6 bases). The germline V gene encodes CDR1 DFQATT and CDR2 SNEGSKA (reference sequence). This CDR3 is 11 amino acids long. V lost 5 bases, J lost 5 bases, and 10 bases lay in between. CDR3 DNA: TGCAGTGCTGGGGGGTCCCACGAGCAGTACTTC. Its translation is CSAGGSHEQYF.

J is TRBJ1-6 and V is TRBV21-1. TRBV21-1 is given as a pseudogene. CDR3 length: 16 amino acids. CDR3 nucleotide sequence: TGTGCCAGCAGCGAGGGGGGGATCTCCTATAATTCACCCCTCCACTTT. Amino acids: CASSEGGISYNSPLHF.

This chain uses TRBV6-5 with TRBJ1-1, with 9 bases matching TRBD1. The CDR3 loop spans 15 amino acids. Trimming cost V 6 bases and J 1 base; bases outside gene matches: 6. CDR1 MNHEY and CDR2 SVGAGI come from the germline V gene. This CDR3 reads CASRTDRGSNTEAFF. Written as DNA, the CDR3 is TGTGCCAGCAGAACGGACAGGGGCTCGAACACTGAAGCTTTCTTT.

J is TRBJ2-1 and V is TRBV15; D is unclear. The germline gives CDR1 LNHNV, CDR2 YYDKDF (reference sequence). The CDR3 runs 12 residues. Trimming took off 8 bases at V and 1 base at J, with 6 bases between the two ends. In DNA form, the CDR3 reads TGTGCCACCTCTTGGTCCTACAATGAGCAGTTCTTC. It encodes CATSWSYNEQFF.

This clone was found once. The chain couples TRBV12-3 or TRBV12-4 to TRBJ1-5, with D uncertain. The CDR3 is 12 residues long. The V end lost 2 bases, the J end lost 3 bases, and 2 bases lay between the germline ends. CDR3 loop: CASSLHNQPQHF. The CDR3 nucleotides are TGTGCCAGCAGTTTACACAATCAGCCCCAGCATTTT.

The chain joins TRBV7-2 to TRBJ1-4, with 9 bases lining up with TRBD1. Trimming at V came to 5 bases and at J to 4 bases, leaving 2 bases not matched to a gene. The CDR3 is made up of 14 amino acids. Germline V CDR1 and CDR2: SGHTA, FQGNSA. CDR3 nucleotide sequence: TGTGCCAGCAGCCCGACAGGGGGTAATGAAAAACTGTTTTTT. Encoded protein: CASSPTGGNEKLFF. Based on the CDR3 plus reference TRBV7-2 and TRBJ1-4, the full variable domain is GAGVSQSPSNKVTEKGKDVELRCDPISGHTALYWYRQSLGQGLEFLIYFQGNSAPDKSGLPSDRFSAERTGGSVSTLTIQRTQQEDSAVYLCASSPTGGNEKLFFGSGTQLSVL.

This chain connects TRBV4-2 to TRBJ2-5; D tentatively fits TRBD1 or TRBD2 (6 bases each). The V end lost 0 bases, the J end lost 2 bases, and 13 bases lay between the germline ends. The CDR3 length is 16 residues. Germline V CDR1 and CDR2: LGHNA, YNFKEQ. The DNA of the CDR3 is TGTGCCAGCAGCCAAGAGTGGCGGAGGGGGCAAGAGACCCAGTACTTC. It codes for CASSQEWRRGQETQYF.

V and J are TRBV7-9 and TRBJ1-1; no firm D call. Trimming removed 5 bases at V and 7 bases at J, with 23 bases between. CDR1 is SEHNR, CDR2 FQNEAQ, per germline (reference sequence). The CDR3 contains 16 residues. The CDR3 DNA follows: TGTGCCAGCAGCGCCGTTTGGTGGGCCGACACCAATGAAGCTTTCTTT. It is translated as CASSAVWWADTNEAFF.

The chain recombines TRBV6-5 with TRBJ1-5; the D is unclear. Germline V gives CDR1 MNHEY, CDR2 SVGAGI. This CDR3 region has 14 residues. Trimming pared 6 bases from V and 4 bases from J, leaving 13 bases between. CDR3: CASRRGGSNQPQHF. The CDR3 region has the DNA TGTGCCAGCAGGCGAGGAGGGAGTAATCAGCCCCAGCATTTT.

The V gene is TRBV19, the J gene TRBJ2-5; D is possibly TRBD1 (6 bases). Germline V lookup: CDR1 LNHDA, CDR2 SQIVND (reference sequence). This CDR3 is built from 13 residues. Trimming shortened V by 5 bases and J by 5 bases, and 12 bases separated the two germline ends. The CDR3: CASSPHRVETQYF. CDR3 in DNA: TGTGCCAGTAGTCCCCACAGGGTGGAGACCCAGTACTTC. Looking up the rest from reference TRBV19 and TRBJ2-5 gives the full variable domain: DGGITQSPKYLFRKEGQNVTLSCEQNLNHDAMYWYRQDPGQGLRLIYYSQIVNDFQKGDIAEGYSVSREKKESFPLTVTSAQKNPTAFYLCASSPHRVETQYFGPGTRLLVL.

The rearrangement links TRBV7-9 to TRBJ1-1; D gene unclear. V was pared by 1 base and J by 4 bases, with 4 bases between. The CDR3 is made up of 12 amino acids. Germline V CDR1 and CDR2: SEHNR, FQNEAQ (reference sequence). This CDR3 is CASSLGVTEAFF. The CDR3 nucleotides read TGTGCCAGCAGCTTAGGGGTCACTGAAGCTTTCTTT.

This clone was found a few times. J is TRBJ1-3 and V is TRBV30, with a possible D match to TRBD1 (5 bases). Looked up from germline, CDR1 is GTSNPN and CDR2 is SVGIG (reference sequence). The CDR3 has 14 residues. V lost 0 bases, J lost 9 bases, and 15 bases lay in between. CDR3 nucleotides: TGTGCCTGGAGTGTTGGGGGTTCCGTTAGCACCATATATTTT. This codes for CAWSVGGSVSTIYF.

V is TRBV11-2 and J is TRBJ2-1, with D possibly being TRBD2 (5 bases). The CDR3 has 14 amino acids. CDR1 is SGHAT and CDR2 is FQNNGV in the germline V gene. V lost 2 bases and J lost 7, with 12 bases in between. The CDR3 bases are TGTGCCAGCAGCTTACTTGTTAGCGCGAATGAGCAGTTCTTC. This sequence encodes CASSLLVSANEQFF.

The rearrangement uses TRBV5-1 and TRBJ1-1; D is perhaps TRBD1 (5 bases). Trimming pared 4 bases from V and 4 bases from J, leaving 14 bases between. The CDR3 covers 14 residues. Germline CDR1 and CDR2: SGHRS and YFSETQ. CDR3 nucleotide sequence: TGCGCCAGCAGCCGATCAGGGATATCCACTGAAGCTTTCTTT. It codes for CASSRSGISTEAFF.

The CDR3 DNA is TGTGCCAGCAGTCGGACTAGCTTTTTATCTAAATCGTACAATGAGCAGTTCTTC. Protein: CASSRTSFLSKSYNEQFF. This chain uses TRBV6-6 with TRBJ2-1; 8 nucleotides align to TRBD2. Trimming took 5 bases from V and 4 from J; bases not matched to a gene: 16. Germline loops: CDR1 MNHNY, CDR2 SVGAGI (reference sequence). The CDR3 consists of 18 residues.

This rearrangement joins TRBV6-5 to TRBJ2-7; tentative D call: TRBD1 (5 bases). Trimming shortened V by 0 bases and J by 6 bases, and 12 bases separated the two germline ends. CDR3 length: 14 residues. From germline, CDR1 is MNHEY and CDR2 SVGAGI. CDR3 coding DNA: TGTGCCAGCAGTTACTCTCGACAGTGGGCCGAGCAGTACTTC. Protein product: CASSYSRQWAEQYF.

This chain connects TRBV6-1 to TRBJ2-1, with 7 bases that match TRBD2. This CDR3 spans 15 amino acids. Unmatched junction bases numbered 5, after V lost 2 bases and J lost 4 bases. The V gene's germline CDR1 is MNHNS and CDR2 SASEGT. CDR3 sequence (DNA): TGTGCCAGCAGTGAAATAAGCGGGGCTTACAATGAGCAGTTCTTC. Its translation is CASSEISGAYNEQFF.

This rearrangement joins TRBV5-4 to TRBJ2-2; D unresolved. Trimming removed 0 bases from V and 5 bases from J, with 5 bases in between. The germline CDR1 and CDR2 sequences are SGHNT and YYREEE (reference sequence). The CDR3 sequence is 13 residues long. The chain's CDR3 is CASSLGSTGELFF. In DNA, the CDR3 is TGTGCCAGCAGCTTGGGCAGTACCGGGGAGCTGTTTTTT.

As for this clone: Other DNA variants within this sample encode the same CDR3. This rearrangement joins TRBV30 to TRBJ2-3; D is unclear. Trimming cost V 1 base and J 1 base, with 3 bases left between them. There are 12 residues in the CDR3. Germline lookup yields CDR1 GTSNPN and CDR2 SVGIG (reference sequence). In DNA, the CDR3 is TGTGCCTGGAGTGGGGGCACAGATACGCAGTATTTT. It codes for CAWSGGTDTQYF.

This rearrangement joins TRBV21-1 to TRBJ1-1. TRBV21-1 is shown as a pseudogene. The CDR3 has 12 amino acids. DNA of the CDR3: TGTGCCAGCAGAGGGAGGGGCACTGAAGCTTTCTTT. It encodes CASRGRGTEAFF.

The chain employs TRBV29-1 and TRBJ2-2; 8 nucleotides agree with TRBD2. CDR1 SQVTM and CDR2 ANQGSEA come from the germline V gene. The CDR3 has 14 amino acids. With 5 bases clipped from V and 2 bases from J, the junction kept 4 bases outside the gene matches. The CDR3 region is CSVFTSGNTGELFF. The CDR3 region has the DNA TGCAGCGTTTTCACTAGCGGCAACACCGGGGAGCTGTTTTTT.